This is a list of T cell receptor beta chains from one sample in a study of shared clonotypes between healthy human individuals. TCRdb's table, derived via immunoSEQ multiplex PCR, lists solely in-frame clones and lacks some. The table shows about 1.4 million clones, with roughly 96% occurring only once. The sequenced sample consisted of naive CD4+ T cells sorted from blood. The receptors here all came from a man aged 30 to 45 in good health. Each CDR3 is given with its conserved first and last residue. Fields, in order: J gene, clone size, V gene, D gene, CDR3 DNA, CDR3 protein. A D gene is named only where the DNA matches it firmly. Size is stated for part of the rows, as once, few or many counts, or as a class when the clone is expanded.

>TRBJ2-2|.|TRBV10-1|TRBD2
TGCGCCAGCAGTGATGTATTGACTAGCGGGAAGAACACCGGGGAGCTGTTTTTT
CASSDVLTSGKNTGELFF
>TRBJ1-4|.|TRBV20-1|.
TGCAGTGCCCCGGAGGCGGAAAAACTGTTTTTT
CSAPEAEKLFF
>TRBJ1-3|.|TRBV18|TRBD1
TGTGCCAGCTCATCCTCCGGGACAGCCAACTCTGGAAACACCATATATTTT
CASSSSGTANSGNTIYF
>TRBJ2-4|.|TRBV18|.
TGTGCCAGCTCACCATATAGAAGCGTCAGGACTCAACCCGTGGGCGGAAACATTCAGTACTTC
CASSPYRSVRTQPVGGNIQYF
>TRBJ2-7|.|TRBV28|.
TGTGCCAGCAGTGGAACGGTCACCTACGAGCAGTACTTC
CASSGTVTYEQYF
>TRBJ2-1|.|TRBV18|.
TGTGCCAGCTCACCTAGGATAGCTGTTTTACGCAATGAGCAGTTCTTC
CASSPRIAVLRNEQFF
>TRBJ1-1|.|TRBV9|TRBD1
TGTGCCAGCAGCGGGGGACAGTTATTGGGTACTGAAGCTTTCTTT
CASSGGQLLGTEAFF
>TRBJ2-6|.|TRBV19|TRBD1
TGTGCCAGTACGGGGACAGGGGGCGCTGGGGCCAACGTCCTGACTTTC
CASTGTGGAGANVLTF
>TRBJ2-2|.|TRBV4-1|TRBD2
TGCGCCAGCAGCCAAGTACAAGCGGGAGTGAACACCGGGGAGCTGTTTTTT
CASSQVQAGVNTGELFF
>TRBJ2-3|.|TRBV29-1|.
TGCAGCGTTGAACTCTTTGGACGGTTAGATACGCAGTATTTT
CSVELFGRLDTQYF
>TRBJ2-1|.|TRBV18|TRBD2
TGTGCCAGCTCACCATGGGGGACTAGCGGCTCCTACAATGAGCAGTTCTTC
CASSPWGTSGSYNEQFF
>TRBJ1-1|.|TRBV7-9|.
TGTGCCAGCAGCCGGACTCAATTGAGGGGAAACACTGAAGCTTTCTTT
CASSRTQLRGNTEAFF
>TRBJ1-2|.|TRBV5-6|.
TGTGCCAGCAGCCCGCTTTTCAGCTATGGCTACACCTTC
CASSPLFSYGYTF
>TRBJ2-1|once|TRBV4-1|TRBD2
TGCGCCAGCAGCCAAGCACGGACGACTAGCGGATACAATGAGCAGTTCTTC
CASSQARTTSGYNEQFF
>TRBJ1-4|.|TRBV7-2|.
TGTGCCAGCAGCTGGATCCGGGACACGGAAAAACTGTTTTTT
CASSWIRDTEKLFF
>TRBJ1-2|.|TRBV5-4|.
TGTGCCAGCAGCTCTCAGGGTTTGAATGGCTACACCTTC
CASSSQGLNGYTF
>TRBJ1-5|.|TRBV19|.
TGTGCCAGTAGTATGGAAGGGACCGTTAATCAGCCCCAGCATTTT
CASSMEGTVNQPQHF
>TRBJ1-1|.|TRBV30|.
TGTGCCTGGGCCCGACAGCCGAACACTGAAGCTTTCTTT
CAWARQPNTEAFF
>TRBJ2-7|.|TRBV27|.
TGTGCCAGCAGTTTTACATTCTCCTACGAGCAGTACTTC
CASSFTFSYEQYF
>TRBJ2-1|.|TRBV7-2|.
TGTGCCAGCAGCTTAGGGGCCCACTTCGGGTCCTACAATGAGCAGTTCTTC
CASSLGAHFGSYNEQFF
>TRBJ2-4|.|TRBV7-2|TRBD2
TGTGCCAGCAGGGACGGACTAGCCTCAGCCAAAAACATTCAGTACTTC
CASRDGLASAKNIQYF
>TRBJ2-1|.|TRBV2|TRBD2
TGTGCCAGCAAAGGGACTAGCGGGAGCTACAATGAGCAGTTCTTC
CASKGTSGSYNEQFF
>TRBJ2-2|.|TRBV5-6|.
TGTGCCAGCGGGGAAACGGGAACCGGGGAGCTGTTTTTT
CASGETGTGELFF
>TRBJ1-1|.|TRBV7-2|.
TGTGCCAGCAGCTTCGGGGTGGACACTGAAGCTTTCTTT
CASSFGVDTEAFF
>TRBJ2-5|.|TRBV7-9|TRBD2
TGTGCCAGCAGCTTAGGACTAGCGCAAGAGACCCAGTACTTC
CASSLGLAQETQYF
>TRBJ2-1|few|TRBV7-8|.
TGTGCCAGCAGATATGACAGGTTCAGCAATGAGCAGTTCTTC
CASRYDRFSNEQFF